The clone carrying this T cell receptor (beta chain) was picked up a small number of times. The CDR3 has 13 amino acids. V was shortened by 2 bases and J by 4 bases, with 8 bases between the two germline ends. The V gene's germline CDR1 is MNHEY and CDR2 SMNVEV (reference sequence). Extracted RNA was reverse transcribed into cDNA, the sequencing template. Using immunoSEQ multiplex PCR, the repertoire was profiled, and TCRdb retains in-frame clones only, with some absent. The sample carries some 130,000 clones, about 47% recorded once. The data belong to a study of CD8+ T cells in alopecia areata. The source material was CD8+ T cells sorted from blood, sampled at week 0. This TCR was sampled from a human donor with alopecia areata. This chain uses TRBV27 with TRBJ1-2; D uncertain. The CDR3 nucleotides read TGTGCCAGCAGTTTAATGGGAGGCTATGGCTACACCTTC. It specifies CASSLMGGYGYTF.